This TCR beta chain was documented in a study of T cell responses to AZD1222 COVID-19 vaccine. General observations from the study: There were repertoire samples only from the period after the peak T cell response. CD4 TCRs associated with vaccination spanned spike, dominating at 160-218 and 743-854.

The CDR3 contains 15 residues. Germline CDR1 reads SGHRS; CDR2 reads YFSETQ. The trim removed 4 bases at V and 2 bases at J, leaving 6 bases unmatched. Method: immunoSEQ multiplex PCR; TCRdb's copy keeps in-frame clones and lacks some. This sample has roughly 100,000 clones, with 88% found just once. Concerning this clone: The antigen is not known.

The source material was peripheral blood, sampled on day 0 of AZD1222 vaccination. V is TRBV5-1 and J is TRBJ2-3; 8 bases agree with TRBD2. The receptor's source is an adult in good health. The chain's CDR3 is CASSPGLALTDTQYF. DNA of the CDR3: TGCGCCAGCAGCCCTGGACTAGCTCTCACAGATACGCAGTATTTT.